Listed below are T cell receptor beta chains from one sample, sequenced in a study of cytomegalovirus exposure and HLA in healthy donors. The assay was immunoSEQ multiplex PCR, and TCRdb's table has in-frame clones only and misses some. The sample has around 200,000 clones; about 81% are singletons. Sequenced input: PBMCs. The receptor set was obtained from a man aged 40-49 years in good health and CMV-seropositive. Both conserved end residues are part of each CDR3. The D gene is left open where the match is weak. Not every row has a clone size; where given, it reads once, few, many or a size class.

J gene	V gene	clone size	D gene	CDR3 protein	CDR3 DNA
TRBJ2-4	TRBV9	few	NA	CASSVAAGVAKNIQYF	TGTGCCAGCAGCGTAGCGGCAGGGGTAGCCAAAAACATTCAGTACTTC
TRBJ2-5	TRBV2	NA	NA	CASKPADTGEETQYF	TGTGCCAGCAAGCCCGCGGACACTGGGGAAGAGACCCAGTACTTC
TRBJ2-1	TRBV7-9	NA	NA	CASSSQASSYNEQFF	TGTGCCAGCAGCTCTCAGGCGTCCTCCTACAATGAGCAGTTCTTC
TRBJ2-1	TRBV5-1	few	TRBD2	CASSGRKLAGGSYNEQFF	TGCGCCAGCAGCGGTAGGAAGCTAGCGGGAGGGTCATACAATGAGCAGTTCTTC
TRBJ2-6	TRBV7-9	few	NA	CASSTPSSGANVLTF	TGTGCCAGCAGCACACCAAGCTCTGGGGCCAACGTCCTGACTTTC
TRBJ2-7	TRBV27	NA	NA	CASSLSTSYYEQYF	TGTGCCAGCAGTTTGTCTACTAGCTACTACGAGCAGTACTTC
TRBJ1-2	TRBV7-2	NA	NA	CASSLARGATGGYTF	TGTGCCAGCAGCTTAGCGCGGGGGGCTACAGGAGGCTACACCTTC
TRBJ1-1	TRBV5-6	few	NA	CASSLGREANF	TGTGCCAGCAGCTTGGGCCGAGAGGCTAACTTT
TRBJ2-7	TRBV10-3	NA	TRBD2	CAISGGRFDEQYF	TGTGCCATCAGTGGCGGGAGGTTTGACGAGCAGTACTTC
TRBJ2-7	TRBV7-8	NA	NA	CASSLGTGDFYEQYF	TGTGCCAGCAGCCTCGGGACGGGAGATTTCTACGAGCAGTACTTC
TRBJ1-5	TRBV7-8	NA	NA	CASSLVSRRANQPQHF	TGTGCCAGCAGCTTAGTGTCCCGCAGGGCCAATCAGCCCCAGCATTTT
TRBJ2-5	TRBV9	NA	NA	CASSVEDGSGATQYF	TGTGCCAGCAGCGTAGAGGACGGCTCAGGGGCGACCCAGTACTTC
TRBJ1-1	TRBV10-1	NA	NA	CASSSGDANTEAFF	TGCGCCAGCAGTTCAGGGGATGCGAACACTGAAGCTTTCTTT
TRBJ1-2	TRBV4-2	NA	NA	CASSQVSGTNYGYTF	TGTGCCAGCAGCCAAGTGTCAGGGACTAACTATGGCTACACCTTC
TRBJ1-3	TRBV6-5	NA	TRBD1	CASIDRGSGNTIYF	TGTGCCAGCATTGACAGGGGCTCTGGAAACACCATATATTTT
TRBJ2-5	TRBV11-2	few	NA	CASSSLRGETQYF	TGTGCCAGCAGCTCACTACGCGGAGAGACCCAGTACTTC
TRBJ1-3	TRBV5-1	few	NA	CASSPGSSGNTIYF	TGCGCCAGCAGCCCGGGGAGCTCTGGAAACACCATATATTTT
TRBJ1-2	TRBV6-5	NA	NA	CASSKYSRGREGYTF	TGTGCCAGCAGTAAATATTCCAGGGGTAGGGAAGGCTACACCTTC
TRBJ2-5	TRBV7-5	NA	NA	CARSALNPGSQETQYF	TGTGCCAGAAGCGCCCTAAATCCGGGATCCCAAGAGACCCAGTACTTC
TRBJ2-1	TRBV5-1	few	NA	CASSLVSLSNEQFF	TGCGCCAGCAGCTTGGTTAGTCTATCCAATGAGCAGTTCTTC
TRBJ2-3	TRBV2	once	NA	CASRTTGGTDTQYF	TGTGCCAGCCGTACAACCGGGGGCACAGATACGCAGTATTTT
TRBJ2-5	TRBV7-2	NA	TRBD2	CASSSRLKRTSEETQYF	TGTGCCAGCAGCTCGCGACTTAAGAGGACTAGCGAGGAGACCCAGTACTTC
TRBJ2-5	TRBV21-1	NA	NA	CASSTDRESQETQYF	TGTGCCAGCAGCACCGACCGGGAATCACAAGAGACCCAGTACTTC
TRBJ2-1	TRBV7-3	once	TRBD2	CASSILAGGYNEQFF	TGTGCCAGCAGTATATTAGCGGGAGGGTACAATGAGCAGTTCTTC
TRBJ2-7	TRBV11-1	NA	TRBD1	CASSLADRASYEQYF	TGTGCCAGCAGCTTAGCCGACAGGGCCTCCTACGAGCAGTACTTC
TRBJ1-2	TRBV2	NA	NA	CASRMGRGSYGYTF	TGTGCCAGCAGGATGGGGAGAGGGAGCTATGGCTACACCTTC
TRBJ1-5	TRBV23-1	NA	NA	CASSHDRGYSNQPQHF	TGCGCCAGCAGTCATGACAGAGGTTATAGCAATCAGCCCCAGCATTTT
TRBJ1-1	TRBV19	NA	NA	CATTQGSTEAFF	TGTGCCACCACTCAGGGGAGCACTGAAGCTTTCTTT
TRBJ1-1	TRBV19	NA	NA	CASRERANTEAFF	TGTGCCAGCCGGGAGAGGGCCAACACTGAAGCTTTCTTT
TRBJ2-7	TRBV20-1	NA	NA	CSGAPTYEQYF	TGCAGTGGGGCACCAACCTACGAGCAGTACTTC
TRBJ2-2	TRBV15	NA	NA	CATSPQTPKTGELFF	TGTGCCACCAGCCCCCAGACACCCAAGACCGGGGAGCTGTTTTTT
TRBJ2-5	TRBV12-5	NA	NA	CASGLGQGAGGAQETQYF	TGTGCTAGTGGTTTGGGACAGGGGGCGGGAGGGGCCCAAGAGACCCAGTACTTC
TRBJ2-1	TRBV5-4	NA	NA	CASSLRGSGYNEQFF	TGTGCCAGCAGCTTAAGAGGGAGTGGCTACAATGAGCAGTTCTTC
TRBJ2-1	TRBV11-2	NA	TRBD2	CASRSSGSNEQFF	TGTGCCAGCAGAAGTAGCGGGAGCAATGAGCAGTTCTTC
TRBJ2-3	TRBV7-9	NA	TRBD2	CASSPPAGGYLSDTQYF	TGTGCCAGCAGCCCTCCAGCGGGAGGGTATTTGTCAGATACGCAGTATTTT
TRBJ1-1	TRBV4-1	NA	NA	CASSPRGTGTPEAFF	TGCGCCAGCAGCCCCAGGGGTACAGGGACCCCTGAAGCTTTCTTT
TRBJ1-2	TRBV11-1	NA	NA	CASSLDGYGYTF	TGTGCCAGCAGCTTAGACGGCTATGGCTACACCTTC